The present T cell receptor (beta chain) was sequenced within a study of cytomegalovirus exposure and HLA in healthy donors. Study outcomes and limitations: There was a cluster of highly shared sequence variants that was likely a sequencing artifact.

The PCR used 60 Vbeta and 13 Jbeta primers. Here immunoSEQ multiplex PCR was the method, and the copy in TCRdb shows in-frame clones only, minus some. The sample has some 130,000 clones; around 78% are singletons. The CDR3 sequence is 15 residues long. Trimming removed 1 base at V and 2 bases at J, with 9 bases between. Per the germline V gene, CDR1 is MGHRA and CDR2 is YSYEKL. This clone was observed a few times. Its target is not known. The sample comprised PBMCs. The receptor's source is a female donor in good health and CMV-seropositive. This chain connects TRBV4-1 to TRBJ1-5, with no clear D. This CDR3 reads CASSQGAVGNQPQHF. CDR3 nucleotides: TGCGCCAGCAGCCAAGGGGCAGTAGGCAATCAGCCCCAGCATTTT.